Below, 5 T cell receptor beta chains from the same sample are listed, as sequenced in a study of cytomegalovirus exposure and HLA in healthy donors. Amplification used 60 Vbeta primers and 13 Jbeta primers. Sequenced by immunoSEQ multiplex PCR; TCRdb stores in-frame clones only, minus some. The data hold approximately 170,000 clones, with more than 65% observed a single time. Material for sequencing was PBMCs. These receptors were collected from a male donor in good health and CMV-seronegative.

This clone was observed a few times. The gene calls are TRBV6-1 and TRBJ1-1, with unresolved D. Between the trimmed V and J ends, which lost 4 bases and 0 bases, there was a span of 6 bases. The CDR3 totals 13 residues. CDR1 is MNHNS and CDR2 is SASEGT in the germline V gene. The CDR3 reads CASSVLVNTEAFF. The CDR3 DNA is TGTGCCAGCAGTGTACTTGTGAACACTGAAGCTTTCTTT.

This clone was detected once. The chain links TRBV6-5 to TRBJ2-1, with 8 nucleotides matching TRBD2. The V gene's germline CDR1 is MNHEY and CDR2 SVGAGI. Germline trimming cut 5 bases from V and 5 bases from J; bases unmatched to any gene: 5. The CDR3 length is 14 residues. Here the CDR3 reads CASSTGGPNNEQFF. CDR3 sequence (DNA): TGTGCCAGCAGTACGGGAGGGCCGAACAATGAGCAGTTCTTC.

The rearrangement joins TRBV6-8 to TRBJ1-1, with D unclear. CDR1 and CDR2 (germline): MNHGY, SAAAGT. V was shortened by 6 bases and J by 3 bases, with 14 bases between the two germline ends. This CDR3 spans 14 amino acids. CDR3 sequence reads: CASRTRPKDTEAFF. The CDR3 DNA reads TGTGCCAGCAGGACAAGACCGAAAGACACTGAAGCTTTCTTT.

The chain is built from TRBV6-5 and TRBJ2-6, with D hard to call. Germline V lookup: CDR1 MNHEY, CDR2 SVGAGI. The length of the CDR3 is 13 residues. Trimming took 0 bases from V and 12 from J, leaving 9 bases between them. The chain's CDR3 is CASSYSSTPVLTF. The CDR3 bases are TGTGCCAGCAGTTACTCGAGCACCCCCGTCCTGACTTTC.

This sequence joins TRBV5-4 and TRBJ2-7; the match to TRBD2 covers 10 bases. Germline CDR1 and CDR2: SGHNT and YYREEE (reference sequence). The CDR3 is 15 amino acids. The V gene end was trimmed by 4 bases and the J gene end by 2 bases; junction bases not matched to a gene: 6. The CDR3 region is CASSPTSGRAYEQYF. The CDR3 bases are TGTGCCAGCAGCCCCACCAGCGGGAGGGCCTACGAGCAGTACTTC.